The next 24 T cell receptor beta chains were all read from a single sample in a study of preoperative IRX-2 immunotherapy in early breast cancer. Profiling relied on immunoSEQ multiplex PCR, and the TCRdb table lists in-frame clones only, not all of them. This sample yields 30,000 to 35,000 clones, of which over 90% are seen a single time; roughly 6.7% belongs to the top ten. The treatment denotes: preoperative locoregional IRX-2 cytokine immunotherapy. Collection of the sample occurred from a patient treated with IRX-2 immunotherapy. These receptors all stem from a human donor with breast cancer.

V usage is TRBV14 and J usage is TRBJ2-5, with 9 bases matching TRBD1. V gave up 4 bases and J gave up 0 bases; unmatched junction bases: 3. This CDR3 spans 15 amino acids. Germline V gene lookup returns CDR1 SGHDN and CDR2 FVKESK. CDR3 sequence (DNA): TGTGCCAGCAGCCGGGACAGGGTATACCAAGAGACCCAGTACTTC. Its protein is CASSRDRVYQETQYF.

The V and J genes are TRBV12-5 and TRBJ1-2; 8 bases agree with TRBD1. The J segment lost 7 bases and the V segment lost 0 bases, leaving 10 bases of the junction unmatched. Looked up from germline, CDR1 is LGHNT and CDR2 is FRNRAP. The CDR3 loop spans 16 amino acids. This chain's CDR3 is CASGLVPRQGAFGYTF. In nucleotides, the CDR3 is TGTGCTAGTGGTTTGGTACCCCGCCAGGGGGCGTTTGGCTACACCTTC. Full variable domain (rest looked up from reference TRBV12-5 and TRBJ1-2): DARVTQTPRHKVTEMGQEVTMRCQPILGHNTVFWYRQTMMQGLELLAYFRNRAPLDDSGMPKDRFSAEMPDATLATLKIQPSEPRDSAVYFCASGLVPRQGAFGYTFGSGTRLTVV.

The chain is built from TRBV9 and TRBJ2-3, with a tentative D call TRBD1 (5 bases). Per germline, CDR1 SGDLS and CDR2 YYNGEE. V lost 1 base to trimming and J lost 0 bases, with 6 bases between them. The CDR3 length is 14 residues. The chain's CDR3 is CASSVRQSTDTQYF. The CDR3 DNA reads TGTGCCAGCAGCGTAAGACAGAGCACAGATACGCAGTATTTT.

This clone was seen a single time. The J gene is TRBJ2-5, the V gene TRBV9; D unclear. Germline V gene lookup returns CDR1 SGDLS and CDR2 YYNGEE. This CDR3 comprises 14 residues. The V gene lost 0 bases and the J gene lost 2 bases, with 8 bases spanning the gap. The CDR3 spells CASSVGLRQETQYF. CDR3 in DNA: TGTGCCAGCAGCGTAGGTCTGAGGCAAGAGACCCAGTACTTC.

Here the CDR3 DNA reads TGTGCCAGCAGTGAAGCTTTCCGGGGTGGACAGCGCCTCAATCAGCCCCAGCATTTT. Translation gives CASSEAFRGGQRLNQPQHF. The chain uses TRBV6-1 and TRBJ1-5; D is perhaps TRBD1 (6 bases). V gave up 0 bases and J gave up 3 bases, with 21 bases separating them. The CDR3 runs to 19 residues. The germline gives CDR1 MNHNS, CDR2 SASEGT.

V usage is TRBV5-4 and J usage is TRBJ1-1; D uncertain. There are 15 residues in the CDR3. V lost 1 base, J lost 5 bases, and 15 bases lay in between. The germline V gene has CDR1 SGHNT and CDR2 YYREEE (reference sequence). CDR3 nucleotide sequence: TGTGCCAGCAGCTTGTTCTCGAAGGTAGAAACTGAAGCTTTCTTT. Translated, it gives CASSLFSKVETEAFF.

The chain combines TRBV10-2 with TRBJ1-6, with TRBD1 as a possible D gene (6 bases). The CDR3 length is 16 residues. With 3 bases removed from V and 9 bases from J, the gap between germline ends came to 18 bases. Per the germline V gene, CDR1 is WSHSY and CDR2 is SAAADI. The CDR3 nucleotides are TGCGCCAGCAGTGATCCATGGGGAGGGGGTATTTCACCCCTCCACTTT. Protein: CASSDPWGGGISPLHF.

V gene TRBV4-1 combines with J gene TRBJ1-5; 9 nucleotides align to TRBD1. CDR3 size: 15 residues. V trimming: 0 bases; J trimming: 7 bases; junction bases outside the gene matches: 4. Germline V lookup: CDR1 MGHRA, CDR2 YSYEKL. Here the CDR3 DNA reads TGCGCCAGCAGCCAAGATGGGACAGGGCGACAGCCCCAGCATTTT. This codes for CASSQDGTGRQPQHF.

V and J are TRBV13 and TRBJ2-2, with D maybe TRBD1 (6 bases). Looked up from germline, CDR1 is PRHDT and CDR2 is FYEKMQ (reference sequence). The CDR3 consists of 18 residues. The germline V and J ends were trimmed by 2 bases and 4 bases, with 20 bases remaining between them. The CDR3 DNA reads as TGTGCCAGCAGCTTAAGGGCCTCAGTGGGGGCCCTCACCGGGGAGCTGTTTTTT. Amino acids: CASSLRASVGALTGELFF.

CDR3 residues: CARSLASGRTGELFF. The CDR3, as DNA: TGTGCCAGAAGCTTGGCTAGCGGGAGGACCGGGGAGCTGTTTTTT. The chain employs TRBV5-3 and TRBJ2-2, with TRBD2 matching over 11 bases. TRBV5-3 is designated an ORF whose function remains uncertain. J lost 5 bases, V lost 0 bases, and 0 bases had no gene match. The CDR3 is 15 residues long.

The J gene is TRBJ2-7, the V gene TRBV4-2, with D perhaps given as TRBD1 or TRBD2 (5 bases each). In germline, CDR1 is LGHNA, CDR2 YNFKEQ. V shed 4 bases and J shed 2 bases, with 18 bases lying between them. This CDR3 contains 16 residues. The CDR3 is CASSLPHTGGPYEQYF. As DNA, the CDR3 is TGTGCCAGCAGCCTCCCTCACACAGGAGGTCCCTACGAGCAGTACTTC.

The chain is built from TRBV25-1 and TRBJ1-2; TRBD1 aligns across 8 bases. Germline trimming cut 6 bases from V and 5 bases from J; bases unmatched to any gene: 11. The CDR3 consists of 15 residues. The germline gives CDR1 MGHDK, CDR2 SYGVNS. In nucleotides, the CDR3 is TGTGCCAGCAGCCCTAGGGACAGGTTAGGGTATGGCTACACCTTC. It yields the protein CASSPRDRLGYGYTF.

The chain employs TRBV6-6 and TRBJ2-7, with TRBD1 identical over 7 bases. Germline CDR1 and CDR2: MNHNY and SVGAGI (reference sequence). Trimming removed 1 base from V and 5 bases from J; junction bases left unmatched: 5. This CDR3 contains 14 residues. The CDR3 is CASSYWDSSDEQYF. Written as DNA, the CDR3 is TGTGCCAGCAGTTACTGGGACAGTTCGGACGAGCAGTACTTC.

J is TRBJ2-7 and V is TRBV13; TRBD1 matches 8 bases. The CDR3 contains 14 residues. The ends lost 8 bases at V and 1 base at J; junction bases unmatched: 7. The germline gives CDR1 PRHDT, CDR2 FYEKMQ (reference sequence). The CDR3 coding sequence is TGTGCCAGCGGGCGGCGACAGGGGTCCTACGAGCAGTACTTC. Translation gives CASGRRQGSYEQYF.

V is TRBV18 and J is TRBJ1-1; a possible D gene is TRBD1 (5 bases). There are 17 residues in the CDR3. The V gene lost 3 bases and the J gene lost 1 base, with 18 bases spanning the gap. The germline CDR1 and CDR2 sequences are KGHSH and LQKENI. CDR3 DNA: TGTGCCAGCTCACCTCAAATTAACCGGGGCTCGAACACTGAAGCTTTCTTT. Translated, it gives CASSPQINRGSNTEAFF.

The chain links TRBV7-9 to TRBJ2-4; D unresolved. The ends were cut back, 4 bases at V and 0 bases at J, with 10 bases in the middle. The germline V gene encodes CDR1 SEHNR and CDR2 FQNEAQ (reference sequence). This CDR3 is 15 amino acids long. The CDR3 reads CASSSSQAAKNIQYF. Written as DNA, the CDR3 is TGTGCCAGCAGCTCCTCTCAAGCAGCCAAAAACATTCAGTACTTC.

The chain uses TRBV7-2 and TRBJ1-2; 7 bases align to TRBD1. Germline CDR1 SGHTA, CDR2 FQGNSA. V shed 5 bases and J 6 bases; nucleotides not matched to a gene: 9. The CDR3 sequence is 14 residues long. CDR3 region: CASSVKLGQHGYTF. The CDR3 coding sequence is TGTGCCAGCAGCGTAAAATTGGGACAGCATGGCTACACCTTC.

The chain has TRBV7-6 and TRBJ2-2; no clear D gene. The CDR3 covers 13 residues. CDR1 and CDR2 (germline): SGHVS, FNYEAQ. V lost 4 bases and J 6 bases, leaving 9 bases between the germline ends. The chain's CDR3 is CASSSWVAGELFF. CDR3 DNA: TGTGCCAGCAGCTCATGGGTGGCCGGGGAGCTGTTTTTT. Using reference TRBV7-6 and TRBJ2-2 for the parts outside the CDR3, the full variable domain is GAGVSQSPRYKVTKRGQDVALRCDPISGHVSLYWYRQALGQGPEFLTYFNYEAQQDKSGLPNDRFSAERPEGSISTLTIQRTEQRDSAMYRCASSSWVAGELFFGEGSRLTVL.

This chain connects TRBV7-3 to TRBJ1-2; TRBD1 matches 7 bases. There are 13 residues in the CDR3. J lost 6 bases, V lost 5 bases, and 6 bases had no gene match. CDR1 and CDR2 (germline): SGHTA, FQGTGA. CDR3 protein: CASSRQGVDGYTF. CDR3 sequence (DNA): TGTGCCAGCAGCCGGCAGGGGGTCGATGGCTACACCTTC.

This clone appeared a single time. The V call is TRBV9, the J call TRBJ2-1; D uncertain. Trimming removed 0 bases from V and 0 bases from J, with 7 bases in between. CDR1 SGDLS and CDR2 YYNGEE come from the germline V gene. The CDR3 totals 15 residues. Written as DNA, the CDR3 is TGTGCCAGCAGCGTAGCACAAAGCTCCTACAATGAGCAGTTCTTC. Amino acid sequence: CASSVAQSSYNEQFF.

The V gene is TRBV7-3, the J gene TRBJ2-5, with 14 bases matching TRBD2. The CDR3 runs 18 residues. V trimming: 4 bases; J trimming: 0 bases; junction bases outside the gene matches: 7. The V gene's germline CDR1 is SGHTA and CDR2 FQGTGA. In DNA form, the CDR3 reads TGTGCCAGCAGCTCATGGACTAGCGGGAGGCCGTACCAAGAGACCCAGTACTTC. It is translated as CASSSWTSGRPYQETQYF.

This clone was detected only once. The chain uses TRBV27 and TRBJ2-3, with 8 bases aligning to TRBD2. This CDR3 has 15 residues. CDR1 is MNHEY, CDR2 SMNVEV, per germline (reference sequence). Trimming cost V 2 bases and J 4 bases; bases outside gene matches: 5. For the CDR3, the DNA is TGTGCCAGCAGTTTAATAGCGGGAACCCCAGATACGCAGTATTTT. Encoded protein: CASSLIAGTPDTQYF.

The chain couples TRBV7-2 to TRBJ2-1, with D possibly matching TRBD1 (5 bases). This CDR3 is built from 15 residues. Germline CDR1 and CDR2: SGHTA and FQGNSA. Trimming took 3 bases from V and 7 from J, leaving 16 bases between them. The CDR3 sequence is CASSLMGQGRNEQFF. The CDR3 DNA follows: TGTGCCAGCAGCTTGATGGGTCAGGGCCGGAATGAGCAGTTCTTC.

The genes are TRBV6-6 and TRBJ1-2; 7 nucleotides line up with TRBD1. The CDR3 length is 15 residues. V gave up 8 bases and J gave up 2 bases; unmatched junction bases: 11. CDR1 MNHNY and CDR2 SVGAGI come from the germline V gene (reference sequence). This CDR3 reads CASRWGDRLNYGYTF. DNA for the CDR3: TGTGCCAGCCGGTGGGGGGACAGACTAAACTATGGCTACACCTTC.